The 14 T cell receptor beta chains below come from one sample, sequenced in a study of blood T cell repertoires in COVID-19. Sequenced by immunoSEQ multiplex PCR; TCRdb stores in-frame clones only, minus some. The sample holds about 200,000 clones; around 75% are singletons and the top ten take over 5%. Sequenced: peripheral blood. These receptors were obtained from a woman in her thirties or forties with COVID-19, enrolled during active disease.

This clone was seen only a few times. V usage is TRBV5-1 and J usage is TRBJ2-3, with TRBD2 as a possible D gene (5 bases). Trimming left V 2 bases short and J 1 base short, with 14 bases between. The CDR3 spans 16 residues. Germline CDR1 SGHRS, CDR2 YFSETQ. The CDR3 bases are TGCGCCAGCAGCTTAAAGGGAGATATACGCACAGATACGCAGTATTTT. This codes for CASSLKGDIRTDTQYF.

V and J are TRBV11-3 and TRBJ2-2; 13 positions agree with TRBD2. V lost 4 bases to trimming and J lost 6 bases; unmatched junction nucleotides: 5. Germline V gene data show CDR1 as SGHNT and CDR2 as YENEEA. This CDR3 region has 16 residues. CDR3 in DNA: TGTGCCAGCAGCTCCAGGACTAGCGGGAGTTCCGGGGAGCTGTTTTTT. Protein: CASSSRTSGSSGELFF.

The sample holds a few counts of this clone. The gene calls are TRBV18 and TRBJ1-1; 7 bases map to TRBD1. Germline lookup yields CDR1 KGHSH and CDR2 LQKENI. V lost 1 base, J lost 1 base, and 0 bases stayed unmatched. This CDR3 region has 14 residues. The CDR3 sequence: CASSPRDRNTEAFF. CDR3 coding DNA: TGTGCCAGCTCACCACGGGACAGGAACACTGAAGCTTTCTTT. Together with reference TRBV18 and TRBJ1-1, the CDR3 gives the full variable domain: NAGVMQNPRHLVRRRGQEARLRCSPMKGHSHVYWYRQLPEEGLKFMVYLQKENIIDESGMPKERFSAEFPKEGPSILRIQQVVRGDSAAYFCASSPRDRNTEAFFGQGTRLTVV.

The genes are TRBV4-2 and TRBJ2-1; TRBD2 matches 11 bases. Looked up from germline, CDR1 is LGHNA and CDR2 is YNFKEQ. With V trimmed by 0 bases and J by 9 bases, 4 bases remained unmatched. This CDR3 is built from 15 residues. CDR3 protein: CASSQDSGRVGEQFF. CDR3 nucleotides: TGTGCCAGCAGCCAAGATAGCGGGAGGGTGGGTGAGCAGTTCTTC.

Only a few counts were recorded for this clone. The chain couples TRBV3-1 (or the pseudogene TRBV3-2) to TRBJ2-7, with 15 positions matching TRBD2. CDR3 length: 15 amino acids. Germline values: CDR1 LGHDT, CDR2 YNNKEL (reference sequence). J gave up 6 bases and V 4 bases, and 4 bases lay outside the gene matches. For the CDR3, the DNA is TGTGCCAGCAGCCTGAGGACTAGCGGGAGGGCCGAGCAGTACTTC. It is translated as CASSLRTSGRAEQYF.

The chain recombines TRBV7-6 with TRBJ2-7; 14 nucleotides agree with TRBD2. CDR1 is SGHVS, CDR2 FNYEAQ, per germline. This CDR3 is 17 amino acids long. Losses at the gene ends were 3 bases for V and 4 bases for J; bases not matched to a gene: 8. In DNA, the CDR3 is TGTGCCAGCAGCTTCGGACTAGCGGGAGGCGGGCAATACGAGCAGTACTTC. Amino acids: CASSFGLAGGGQYEQYF.

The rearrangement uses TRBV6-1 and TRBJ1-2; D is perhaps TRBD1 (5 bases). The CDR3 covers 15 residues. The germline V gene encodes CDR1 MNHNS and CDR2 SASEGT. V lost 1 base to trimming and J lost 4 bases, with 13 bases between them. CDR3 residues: CASSEGAGGPYGYTF. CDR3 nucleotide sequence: TGTGCCAGCAGTGAAGGGGCGGGGGGACCCTATGGCTACACCTTC.

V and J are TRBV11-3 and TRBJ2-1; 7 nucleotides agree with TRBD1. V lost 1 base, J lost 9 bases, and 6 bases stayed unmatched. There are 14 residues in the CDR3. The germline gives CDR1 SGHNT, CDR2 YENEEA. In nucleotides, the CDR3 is TGTGCCAGCAGCTTAGTGACAGGGATAGGTGAGCAGTTCTTC. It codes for CASSLVTGIGEQFF.

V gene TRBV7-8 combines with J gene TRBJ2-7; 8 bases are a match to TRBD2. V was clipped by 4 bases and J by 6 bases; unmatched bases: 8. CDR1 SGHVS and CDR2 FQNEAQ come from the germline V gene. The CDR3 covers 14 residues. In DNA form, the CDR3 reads TGTGCCAGCAGCTCTCAAGGACTAGCAGGCGAGCAGTACTTC. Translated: CASSSQGLAGEQYF.

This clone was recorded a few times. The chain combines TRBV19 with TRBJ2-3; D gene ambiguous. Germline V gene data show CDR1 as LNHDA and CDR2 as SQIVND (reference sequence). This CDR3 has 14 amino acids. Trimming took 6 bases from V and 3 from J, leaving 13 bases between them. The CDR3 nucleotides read TGTGCCAGTAGGGGCACAGCCGAAACAGATACGCAGTATTTT. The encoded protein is CASRGTAETDTQYF. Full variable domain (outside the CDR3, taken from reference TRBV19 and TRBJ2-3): DGGITQSPKYLFRKEGQNVTLSCEQNLNHDAMYWYRQDPGQGLRLIYYSQIVNDFQKGDIAEGYSVSREKKESFPLTVTSAQKNPTAFYLCASRGTAETDTQYFGPGTRLTVL.

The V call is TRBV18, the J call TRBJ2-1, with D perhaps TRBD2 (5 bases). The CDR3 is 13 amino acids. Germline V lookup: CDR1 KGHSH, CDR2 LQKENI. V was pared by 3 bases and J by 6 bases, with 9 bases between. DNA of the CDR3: TGTGCCAGCTCACCGCCTAGCCTCAATGAGCAGTTCTTC. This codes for CASSPPSLNEQFF.

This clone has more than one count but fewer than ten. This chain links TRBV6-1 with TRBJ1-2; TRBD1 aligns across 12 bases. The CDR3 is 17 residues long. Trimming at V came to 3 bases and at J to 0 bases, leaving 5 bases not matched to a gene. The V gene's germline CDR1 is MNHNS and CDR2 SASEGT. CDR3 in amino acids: CASSDPGQGAPNYGYTF. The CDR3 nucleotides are TGTGCCAGCAGTGACCCGGGACAGGGGGCGCCTAACTATGGCTACACCTTC.

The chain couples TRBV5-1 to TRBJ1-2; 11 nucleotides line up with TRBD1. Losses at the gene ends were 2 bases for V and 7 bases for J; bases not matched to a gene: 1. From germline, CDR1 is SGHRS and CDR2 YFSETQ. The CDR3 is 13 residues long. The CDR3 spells CASSFGTGGGYTF. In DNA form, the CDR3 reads TGCGCCAGCAGCTTCGGGACAGGGGGTGGCTACACCTTC. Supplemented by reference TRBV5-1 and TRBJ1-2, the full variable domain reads KAGVTQTPRYLIKTRGQQVTLSCSPISGHRSVSWYQQTPGQGLQFLFEYFSETQRNKGNFPGRFSGRQFSNSRSEMNVSTLELGDSALYLCASSFGTGGGYTFGSGTRLTVV.

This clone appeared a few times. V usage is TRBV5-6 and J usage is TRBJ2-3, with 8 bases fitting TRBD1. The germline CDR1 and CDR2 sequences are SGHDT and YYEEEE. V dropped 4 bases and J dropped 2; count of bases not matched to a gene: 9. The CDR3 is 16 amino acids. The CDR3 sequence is CASSVPGQGYTDTQYF. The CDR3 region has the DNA TGTGCCAGCAGCGTACCCGGACAGGGCTACACAGATACGCAGTATTTT.